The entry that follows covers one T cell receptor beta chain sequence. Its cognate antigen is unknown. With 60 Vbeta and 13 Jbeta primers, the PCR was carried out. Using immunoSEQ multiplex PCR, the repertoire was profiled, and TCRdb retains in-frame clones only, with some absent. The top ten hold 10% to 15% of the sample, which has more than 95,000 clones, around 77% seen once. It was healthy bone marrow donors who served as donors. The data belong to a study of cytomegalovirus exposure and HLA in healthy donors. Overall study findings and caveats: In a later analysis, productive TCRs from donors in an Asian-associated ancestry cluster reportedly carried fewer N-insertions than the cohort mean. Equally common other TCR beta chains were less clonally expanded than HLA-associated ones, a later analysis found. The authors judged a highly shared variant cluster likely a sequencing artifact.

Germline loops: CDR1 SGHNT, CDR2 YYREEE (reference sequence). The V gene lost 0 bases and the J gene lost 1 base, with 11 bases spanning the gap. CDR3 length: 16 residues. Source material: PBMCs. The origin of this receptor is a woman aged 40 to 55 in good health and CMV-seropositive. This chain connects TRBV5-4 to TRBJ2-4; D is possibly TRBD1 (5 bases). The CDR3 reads CASSLAAGPAKNIQYF. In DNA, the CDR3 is TGTGCCAGCAGCTTGGCGGCAGGGCCCGCCAAAAACATTCAGTACTTC. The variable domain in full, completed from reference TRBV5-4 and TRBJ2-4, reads ETGVTQSPTHLIKTRGQQVTLRCSSQSGHNTVSWYQQALGQGPQFIFQYYREEENGRGNFPPRFSGLQFPNYSSELNVNALELDDSALYLCASSLAAGPAKNIQYFGAGTRLSVL.